The rows below give T cell receptor beta chains drawn from one sample of a study of T-cell reconstitution after alpha-beta-depleted transplantation in children. Each CDR3 protein gets one entry after TCRdb re-called the PCR reads with MiXCR. The sample lists around 440,000 distinct CDR3 sequences, approximately 10% seen once, with 2% to 2.5% in the top ten. This specimen consisted of PBMCs, obtained before TCRalphabeta/CD19-depleted stem cell transplant. Receptors originate from a child aged 2-15 years with inherited bone marrow failure, due to receive a stem cell transplant. CDR3s include the opening cysteine and the closing phenylalanine or tryptophan. A D gene is named only where the DNA matches it firmly. Part of the rows lack a size; the others show once, few, many or a class for expanded clones.

clone size	V gene	J gene	D gene	CDR3 protein	CDR3 DNA
NA	TRBV14	TRBJ2-7	TRBD2	CASGTGTSRYEQYF	TGTGCCAGCGGAACCGGGACTAGCCGTTACGAGCAGTACTTC
many	TRBV24-1	TRBJ2-1	TRBD2	CATSDRLAGAYNEQFF	TGTGCCACCAGTGATAGACTAGCGGGAGCATACAATGAGCAGTTCTTC
few	TRBV6-1	TRBJ2-1	TRBD1	CASSPPPGTGEDNEQFF	TGTGCCAGCAGTCCACCTCCCGGGACAGGGGAGGACAATGAGCAGTTCTTC
many	TRBV28	TRBJ1-2	NA	CASSFGGNYGYTF	TGTGCCAGCAGTTTTGGGGGGAACTATGGCTACACCTTC
NA	TRBV18	TRBJ2-1	NA	CASSPRVGNYNEQFF	TGTGCCAGCTCACCACGGGTCGGCAATTACAATGAGCAGTTCTTC
many	TRBV5-1	TRBJ2-7	NA	CASSLNKNYEQYF	TGCGCCAGCAGCTTGAATAAGAACTACGAGCAGTACTTC
few	TRBV5-1	TRBJ2-7	TRBD2	CASSFGLAGVPYEQYF	TGCGCCAGCAGCTTCGGACTAGCGGGGGTCCCTTACGAGCAGTACTTC
many	TRBV29-1	TRBJ1-2	TRBD1	CSAAGQGGPNYGYTF	TGCAGCGCGGCGGGACAGGGGGGCCCTAACTATGGCTACACCTTC
many	TRBV27	TRBJ2-2	TRBD2	CASSLYRGSANTGELFF	TGTGCCAGCAGTTTATATCGCGGGAGCGCGAACACCGGGGAGCTGTTTTTT
many	TRBV5-1	TRBJ2-2	NA	CASSPGTENTGELFF	TGCGCCAGCAGCCCGGGGACGGAAAACACCGGGGAGCTGTTTTTT
few	TRBV28	TRBJ2-6	NA	CASSFRHLSSGANVLTF	TGTGCCAGCAGTTTTCGACACCTGAGCTCTGGGGCCAACGTCCTGACTTTC
NA	TRBV27	TRBJ2-1	NA	CASSLNPTSSEGWDEQFF	TGTGCCAGCAGTTTAAATCCTACCTCCAGTGAGGGGTGGGATGAGCAGTTCTTC
many	TRBV12-3/TRBV12-4	TRBJ2-3	TRBD2	CASTTHPGLAVRTDTQYF	TGTGCCAGCACCACACACCCGGGACTAGCGGTCCGCACAGATACGCAGTATTTT
few	TRBV20-1	TRBJ1-5	NA	CSARAGTNQPQHF	TGCAGTGCTAGAGCCGGGACCAATCAGCCCCAGCATTTT
many	TRBV12-3/TRBV12-4	TRBJ2-2	TRBD2	CASSWPTSGIATGELFF	TGTGCCAGCAGTTGGCCGACTAGCGGGATTGCTACCGGGGAGCTGTTTTTT
many	TRBV5-1	TRBJ2-1	NA	CASSWTDAYNEQFF	TGCGCCAGCAGCTGGACTGACGCGTACAATGAGCAGTTCTTC
few	TRBV20-1	TRBJ2-7	TRBD2	CSARAPGLAPYEQYF	TGCAGTGCTAGAGCGCCGGGACTAGCCCCCTACGAGCAGTACTTC
many	TRBV5-6	TRBJ2-1	NA	CASSTVQGVNEQFF	TGTGCCAGCAGCACCGTCCAGGGAGTCAATGAGCAGTTCTTC
few	TRBV20-1	TRBJ2-7	NA	CSAREGGEPYEQYF	TGCAGTGCTAGAGAGGGGGGAGAACCCTACGAGCAGTACTTC
NA	TRBV2	TRBJ2-6	NA	CASSGGLLGTAGANVLTF	TGTGCCAGCAGCGGAGGATTATTGGGGACGGCTGGGGCCAACGTCCTGACTTTC